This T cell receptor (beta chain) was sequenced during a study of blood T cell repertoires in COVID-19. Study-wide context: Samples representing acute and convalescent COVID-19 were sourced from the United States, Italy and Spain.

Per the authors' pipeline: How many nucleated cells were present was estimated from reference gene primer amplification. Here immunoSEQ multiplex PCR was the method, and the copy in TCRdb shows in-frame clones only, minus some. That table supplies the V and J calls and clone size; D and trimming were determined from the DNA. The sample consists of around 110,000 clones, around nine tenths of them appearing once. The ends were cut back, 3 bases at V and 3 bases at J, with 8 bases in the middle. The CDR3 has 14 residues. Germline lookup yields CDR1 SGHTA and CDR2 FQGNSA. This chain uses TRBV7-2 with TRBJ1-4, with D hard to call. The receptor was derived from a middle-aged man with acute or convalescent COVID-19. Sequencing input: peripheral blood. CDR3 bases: TGTGCCAGCAGCTTTGGCGGGGCTAATGAAAAACTGTTTTTT. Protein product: CASSFGGANEKLFF. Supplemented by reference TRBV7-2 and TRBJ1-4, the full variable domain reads GAGVSQSPSNKVTEKGKDVELRCDPISGHTALYWYRQSLGQGLEFLIYFQGNSAPDKSGLPSDRFSAERTGGSVSTLTIQRTQQEDSAVYLCASSFGGANEKLFFGSGTQLSVL.